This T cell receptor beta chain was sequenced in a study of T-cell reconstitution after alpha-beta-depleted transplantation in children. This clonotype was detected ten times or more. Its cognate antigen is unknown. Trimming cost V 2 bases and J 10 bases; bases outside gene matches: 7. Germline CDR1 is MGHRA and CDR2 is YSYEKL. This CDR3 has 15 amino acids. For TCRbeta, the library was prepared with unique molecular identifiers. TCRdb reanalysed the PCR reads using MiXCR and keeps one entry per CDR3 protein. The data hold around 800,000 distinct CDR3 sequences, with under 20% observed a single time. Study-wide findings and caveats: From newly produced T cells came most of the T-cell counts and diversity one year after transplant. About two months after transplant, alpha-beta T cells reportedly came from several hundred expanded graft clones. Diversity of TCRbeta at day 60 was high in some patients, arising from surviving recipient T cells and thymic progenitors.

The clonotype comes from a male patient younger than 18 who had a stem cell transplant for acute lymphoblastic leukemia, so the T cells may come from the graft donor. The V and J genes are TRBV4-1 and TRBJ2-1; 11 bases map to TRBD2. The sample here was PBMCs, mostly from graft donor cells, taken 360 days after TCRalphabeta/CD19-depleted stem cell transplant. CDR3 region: CASSQILAGGLEQFF. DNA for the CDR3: TGCGCCAGCAGCCAAATCCTAGCGGGAGGATTAGAGCAGTTCTTC.